This T cell receptor beta chain was found in a study of T cell repertoires in cytomegalovirus infection. Study-level information: CMV infection together with matching HLA type was indicated by public TCR beta signatures.

V was trimmed by 7 bases and J by 1 base, leaving 12 bases between them. Germline V gives CDR1 SGHTA, CDR2 FQGNSA. This CDR3 has 14 residues. A remark on this clonotype: Antigen specificity is unknown.

Study-level points and caveats: Dominant in the ex vivo response were TCR beta clonotypes restricted by HLA-C and specific for CMV.

One entry per CDR3 protein, called by TCRdb with MiXCR from the reads. The table records approximately 350,000 distinct CDR3 sequences, approximately 30% of them present only once. The clonotype originates from a human donor in good health (CMV status not recorded). Some clones in this sample may be carry-over from other donors' samples. The sample here was cultured PBMCs, taken from culture after CMV antigen stimulation. The chain couples TRBV7-2 to TRBJ2-3; tentatively, D is TRBD1 or TRBD2 (5 bases each). CDR3: CASTGQGGTDTQYF. The CDR3 DNA follows: TGTGCCAGCACAGGCCAGGGAGGCACAGATACGCAGTATTTT.